The entry below gives a single T cell receptor beta chain sequence along with its context. This CDR3 spans 11 amino acids. Trimming removed 5 bases from V and 7 bases from J, with 8 bases in between. The assay was immunoSEQ multiplex PCR, and TCRdb's table has in-frame clones only and misses some. The sample consists of around 87,000 clones, roughly nine tenths of them appearing once. The sample comes from a study of blood T cell repertoires in COVID-19. In the study overall: Both acute and convalescent COVID-19 samples were obtained from the United States, Italy and Spain.

The specimen sequenced was peripheral blood. The chain uses TRBV12-3 or TRBV12-4 and TRBJ1-2; D remains ambiguous. This receptor was obtained from a man aged 45-60 years with acute or convalescent COVID-19. The CDR3 loop is CASSGGFGYTF. In DNA form, the CDR3 reads TGTGCCAGCAGTGGAGGGTTTGGCTACACCTTC.